This entry concerns a single T cell receptor (beta chain). This entry belongs to a study of blood T cell repertoires in COVID-19. Clones were read by immunoSEQ multiplex PCR, and TCRdb kept only the in-frame ones, dropping some. The table shows around 400,000 clones, with 80% to 95% occurring only once. Germline CDR1 reads MNHEY; CDR2 reads SMNVEV (reference sequence). The length of the CDR3 is 18 residues. Unmatched junction bases numbered 12, after V lost 1 base and J lost 7 bases. The chain is built from TRBV27 and TRBJ1-6; 8 bases map to TRBD1. Sequencing used PBMCs or T cells enriched from blood (not recorded which). The clonotype comes from a woman aged 40 to 50 who had been exposed to COVID-19. In nucleotides, the CDR3 is TGTGCCAGCAGTTTATACAGGGGGGGCAGGCATGGAAATTCACCCCTCCACTTT. The encoded protein is CASSLYRGGRHGNSPLHF.